Sequencing of this T cell receptor beta chain was carried out in a study of neoadjuvant anti-PD-1 for oral cavity cancer. Across the whole study: Around day 43, patients without progression received a fourth nivolumab dose before surgery.

Clones were sequenced by immunoSEQ multiplex PCR, and TCRdb holds only the in-frame ones, with some missing. The sample shows about 37,000 clones, about 36% of them seen only once. CDR1 and CDR2 (germline): MGHDK, SYGVNS. The CDR3 is 16 residues long. Unmatched junction bases numbered 9, after V lost 2 bases and J lost 6 bases. Time point indicated: after neoadjuvant nivolumab, at surgical resection. Patients had newly diagnosed, untreated stage II-IVA oral cavity squamous cell carcinoma. The clonotype comes from a person between 40 and 79 years old with oral cavity squamous cell carcinoma. V usage is TRBV25-1 and J usage is TRBJ2-2; 7 bases map to TRBD2. Sample: tumor tissue, taken after nivolumab (anti-PD-1) treatment. CDR3 in amino acids: CASSEPPGRGAGELFF. The CDR3 region has the DNA TGTGCCAGCAGTGAACCCCCCGGACGGGGGGCCGGGGAGCTGTTTTTT.